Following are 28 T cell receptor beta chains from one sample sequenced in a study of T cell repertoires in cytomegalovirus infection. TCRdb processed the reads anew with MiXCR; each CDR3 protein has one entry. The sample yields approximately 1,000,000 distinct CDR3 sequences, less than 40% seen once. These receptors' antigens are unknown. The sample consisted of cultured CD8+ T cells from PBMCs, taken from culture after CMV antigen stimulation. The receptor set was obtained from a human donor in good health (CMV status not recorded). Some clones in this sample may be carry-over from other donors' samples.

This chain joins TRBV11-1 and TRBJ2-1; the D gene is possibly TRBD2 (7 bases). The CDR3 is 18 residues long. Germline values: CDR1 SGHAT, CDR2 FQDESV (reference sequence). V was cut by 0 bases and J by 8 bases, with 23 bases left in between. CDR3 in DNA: TGTGCCAGCAGCTTAGCGACCTCCTGGGGGGGGGGGCTGGATGAGCAGTTCTTC. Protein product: CASSLATSWGGGLDEQFF.

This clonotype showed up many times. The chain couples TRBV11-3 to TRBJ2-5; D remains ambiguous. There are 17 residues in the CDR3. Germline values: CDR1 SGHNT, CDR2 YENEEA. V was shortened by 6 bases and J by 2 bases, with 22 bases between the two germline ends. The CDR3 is CASRSHGHETPQETQYF. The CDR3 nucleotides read TGTGCCAGCAGGTCTCATGGGCACGAGACACCTCAAGAGACCCAGTACTTC.

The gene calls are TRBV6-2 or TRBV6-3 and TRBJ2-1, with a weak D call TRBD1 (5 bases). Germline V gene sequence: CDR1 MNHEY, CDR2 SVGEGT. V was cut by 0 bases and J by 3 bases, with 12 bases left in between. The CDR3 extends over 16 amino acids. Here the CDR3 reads CASSYSSQGFYNEQFF. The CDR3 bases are TGTGCCAGCAGTTACTCGTCGCAGGGATTCTACAATGAGCAGTTCTTC.

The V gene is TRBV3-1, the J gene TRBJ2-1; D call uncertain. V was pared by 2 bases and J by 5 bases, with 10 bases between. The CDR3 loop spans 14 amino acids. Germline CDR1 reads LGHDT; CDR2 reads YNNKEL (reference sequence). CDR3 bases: TGTGCCAGCAGCCAAAGCCAGAGCGACAATGAGCAGTTCTTC. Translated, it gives CASSQSQSDNEQFF.

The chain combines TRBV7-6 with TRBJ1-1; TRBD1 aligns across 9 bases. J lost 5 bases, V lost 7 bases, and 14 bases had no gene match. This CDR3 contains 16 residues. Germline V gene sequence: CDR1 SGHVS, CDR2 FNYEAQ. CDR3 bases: TGTGCCAGCACCCTAGGGAGGACAGGGGACGAAACTGAAGCTTTCTTT. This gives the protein CASTLGRTGDETEAFF.

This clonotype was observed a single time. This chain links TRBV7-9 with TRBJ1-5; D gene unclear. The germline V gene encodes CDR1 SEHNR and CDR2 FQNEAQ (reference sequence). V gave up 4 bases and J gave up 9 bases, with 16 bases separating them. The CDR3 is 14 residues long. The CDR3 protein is CASSSLTRDGPQHF. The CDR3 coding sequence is TGTGCCAGCAGCTCCCTGACAAGAGATGGGCCCCAGCATTTT.

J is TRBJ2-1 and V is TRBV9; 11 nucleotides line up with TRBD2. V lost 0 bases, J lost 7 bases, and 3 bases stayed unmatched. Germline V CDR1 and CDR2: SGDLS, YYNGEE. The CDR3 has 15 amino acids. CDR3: CASSVEGLAVNEQFF. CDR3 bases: TGTGCCAGCAGCGTAGAGGGACTAGCGGTTAATGAGCAGTTCTTC. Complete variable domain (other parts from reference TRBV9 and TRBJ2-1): DSGVTQTPKHLITATGQRVTLRCSPRSGDLSVYWYQQSLDQGLQFLIQYYNGEERAKGNILERFSAQQFPDLHSELNLSSLELGDSALYFCASSVEGLAVNEQFFGPGTRLTVL.

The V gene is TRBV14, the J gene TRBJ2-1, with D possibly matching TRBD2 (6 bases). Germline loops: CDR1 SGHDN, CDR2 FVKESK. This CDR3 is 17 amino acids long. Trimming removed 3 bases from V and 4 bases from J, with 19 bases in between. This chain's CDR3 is CASSQLRDSVWYNEQFF. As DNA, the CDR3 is TGTGCCAGCAGCCAGCTCCGGGACTCCGTGTGGTACAATGAGCAGTTCTTC.

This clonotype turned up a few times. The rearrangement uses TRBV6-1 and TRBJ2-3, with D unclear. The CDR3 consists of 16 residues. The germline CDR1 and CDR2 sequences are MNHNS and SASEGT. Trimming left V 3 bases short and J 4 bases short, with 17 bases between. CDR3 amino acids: CASSDSFYQPADTQYF. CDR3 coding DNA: TGTGCCAGCAGTGATTCGTTCTACCAGCCCGCAGATACGCAGTATTTT.

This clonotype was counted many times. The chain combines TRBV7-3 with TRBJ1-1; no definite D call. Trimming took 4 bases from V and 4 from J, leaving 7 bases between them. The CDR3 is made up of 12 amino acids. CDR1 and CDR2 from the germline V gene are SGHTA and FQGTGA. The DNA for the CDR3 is TGTGCCAGCAGCTCTCCAGGCACTGAAGCTTTCTTT. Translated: CASSSPGTEAFF. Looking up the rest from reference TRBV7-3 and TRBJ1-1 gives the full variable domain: GAGVSQTPSNKVTEKGKYVELRCDPISGHTALYWYRQSLGQGPEFLIYFQGTGAADDSGLPNDRFFAVRPEGSVSTLKIQRTERGDSAVYLCASSSPGTEAFFGQGTRLTVV.

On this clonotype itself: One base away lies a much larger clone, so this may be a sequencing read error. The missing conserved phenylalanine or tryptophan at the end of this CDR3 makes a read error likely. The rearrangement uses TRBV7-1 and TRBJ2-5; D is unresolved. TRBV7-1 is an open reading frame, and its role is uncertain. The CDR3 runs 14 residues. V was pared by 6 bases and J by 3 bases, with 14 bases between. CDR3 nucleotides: TGTGCCAGCAGGCCCGCTAAGAGCAAAGAGACCCAGTACATC. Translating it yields CASRPAKSKETQYI.

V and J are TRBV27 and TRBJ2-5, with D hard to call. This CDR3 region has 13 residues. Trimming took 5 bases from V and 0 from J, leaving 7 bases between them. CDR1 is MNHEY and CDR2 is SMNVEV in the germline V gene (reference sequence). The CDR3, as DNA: TGTGCCAGCAGTCCGGACGACCAAGAGACCCAGTACTTC. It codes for CASSPDDQETQYF.

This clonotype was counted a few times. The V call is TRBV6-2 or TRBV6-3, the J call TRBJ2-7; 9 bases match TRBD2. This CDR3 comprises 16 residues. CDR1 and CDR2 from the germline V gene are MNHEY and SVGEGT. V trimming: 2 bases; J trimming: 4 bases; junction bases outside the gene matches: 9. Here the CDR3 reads CASSYHPTSGGYEQYV. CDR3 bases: TGTGCCAGCAGTTACCACCCGACTAGCGGAGGATACGAGCAGTACGTC.

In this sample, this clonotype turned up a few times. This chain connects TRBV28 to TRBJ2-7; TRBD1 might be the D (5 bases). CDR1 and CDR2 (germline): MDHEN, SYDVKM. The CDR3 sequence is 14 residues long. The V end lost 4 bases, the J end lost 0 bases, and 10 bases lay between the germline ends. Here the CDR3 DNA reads TGTGCCAGCAGTTCCTTGACAGACTCCTACGAGCAGTACGTC. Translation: CASSSLTDSYEQYV.

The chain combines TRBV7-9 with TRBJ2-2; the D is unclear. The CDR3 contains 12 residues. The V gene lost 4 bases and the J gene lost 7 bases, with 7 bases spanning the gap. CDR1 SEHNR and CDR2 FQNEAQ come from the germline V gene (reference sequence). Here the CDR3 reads CASSSPVGELFF. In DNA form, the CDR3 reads TGTGCCAGCAGCTCCCCGGTCGGGGAGCTGTTTTTT.

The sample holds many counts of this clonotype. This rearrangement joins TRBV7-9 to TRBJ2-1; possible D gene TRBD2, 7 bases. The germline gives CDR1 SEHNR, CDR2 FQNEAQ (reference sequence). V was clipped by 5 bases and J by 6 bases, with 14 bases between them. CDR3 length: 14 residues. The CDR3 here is CASSGGGVFNEQFF. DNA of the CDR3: TGTGCCAGCAGCGGAGGGGGGGTATTCAATGAGCAGTTCTTC.

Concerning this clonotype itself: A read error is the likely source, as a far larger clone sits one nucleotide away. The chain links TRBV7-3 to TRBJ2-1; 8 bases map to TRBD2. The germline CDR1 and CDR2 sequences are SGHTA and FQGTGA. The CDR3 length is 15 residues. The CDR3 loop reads CTSSLSGGPYNEQFF. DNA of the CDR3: TGTACCAGCAGCTTAAGCGGGGGACCCTACAATGAGCAGTTCTTC.

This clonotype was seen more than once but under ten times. CDR3 in DNA: TGTGCCAGCAGCTTACCCATGGGACAGGAAGACACTGAAGCTTTCTTT. Encoded protein: CASSLPMGQEDTEAFF. The rearrangement joins TRBV7-9 to TRBJ1-1; 8 bases are shared with TRBD1. The CDR3 extends over 16 amino acids. J lost 3 bases, V lost 2 bases, and 8 bases had no gene match. Germline CDR1 SEHNR, CDR2 FQNEAQ (reference sequence).

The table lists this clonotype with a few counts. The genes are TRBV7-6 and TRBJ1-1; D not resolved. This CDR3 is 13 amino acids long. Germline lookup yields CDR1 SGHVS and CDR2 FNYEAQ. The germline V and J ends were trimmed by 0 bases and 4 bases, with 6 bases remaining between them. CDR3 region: CASSLAAPTEAFF. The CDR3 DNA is TGTGCCAGCAGCTTAGCGGCACCCACTGAAGCTTTCTTT.

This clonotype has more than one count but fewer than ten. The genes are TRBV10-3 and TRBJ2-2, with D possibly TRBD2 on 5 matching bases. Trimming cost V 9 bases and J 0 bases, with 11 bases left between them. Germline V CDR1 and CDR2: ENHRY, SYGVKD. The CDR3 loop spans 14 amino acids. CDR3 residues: CAIASRANTGELFF. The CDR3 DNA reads TGTGCCATTGCTAGCAGAGCGAACACCGGGGAGCTGTTTTTT.

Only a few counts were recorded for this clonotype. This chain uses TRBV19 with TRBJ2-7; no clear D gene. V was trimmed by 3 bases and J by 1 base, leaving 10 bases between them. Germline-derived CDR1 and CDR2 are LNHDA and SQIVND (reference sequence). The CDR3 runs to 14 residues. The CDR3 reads CASSIQKGSYEQYF. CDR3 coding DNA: TGTGCCAGTAGTATTCAGAAGGGATCCTACGAGCAGTACTTC.

DNA for the CDR3: TGTGCCAGCAGCGCGGCATCTGGCGGTAGTTACGGGCAAGAGACCCAGTACTTC. This translates into CASSAASGGSYGQETQYF. The genes are TRBV13 and TRBJ2-5, with D unresolved. The CDR3 is 18 amino acids. In germline, CDR1 is PRHDT, CDR2 FYEKMQ (reference sequence). V was shortened by 5 bases and J by 2 bases, with 24 bases between the two germline ends.

CDR3: CASSQVARGGDTQYF. The CDR3 coding sequence is TGCGCCAGCAGCCAAGTGGCCAGGGGAGGAGATACGCAGTATTTT. The chain carries TRBV4-3 and TRBJ2-3; D tentatively fits TRBD1 or TRBD2 (6 bases each). The CDR3 is 15 residues long. Trimming cost V 1 base and J 5 bases, with 13 bases left between them. CDR1 is LGHNA and CDR2 is YSLEER in the germline V gene.

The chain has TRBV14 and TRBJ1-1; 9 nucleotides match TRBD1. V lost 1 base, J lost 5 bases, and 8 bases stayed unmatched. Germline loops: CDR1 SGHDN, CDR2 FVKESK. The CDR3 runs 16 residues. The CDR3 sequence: CASSQAGQGRETEAFF. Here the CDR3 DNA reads TGTGCCAGCAGCCAAGCCGGACAGGGGCGGGAGACTGAAGCTTTCTTT.

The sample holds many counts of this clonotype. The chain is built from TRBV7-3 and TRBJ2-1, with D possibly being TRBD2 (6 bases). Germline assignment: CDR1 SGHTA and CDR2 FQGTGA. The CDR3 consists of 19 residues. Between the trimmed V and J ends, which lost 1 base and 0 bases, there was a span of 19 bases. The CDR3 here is CASSLSGRETTSSYNEQFF. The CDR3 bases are TGTGCCAGCAGCTTAAGCGGTCGGGAGACAACGAGCTCCTACAATGAGCAGTTCTTC.

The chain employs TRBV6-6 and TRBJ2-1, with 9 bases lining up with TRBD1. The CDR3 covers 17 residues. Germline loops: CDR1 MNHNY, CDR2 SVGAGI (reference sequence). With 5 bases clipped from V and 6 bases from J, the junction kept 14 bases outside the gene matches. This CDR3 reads CASSIITGGRISNEQFF. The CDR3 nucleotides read TGTGCCAGCAGTATAATAACAGGGGGCCGCATTTCCAATGAGCAGTTCTTC.

CDR3 DNA: TGCAGTGCTAGTACCGGGGGTCCTAATAGCAATCAGCCCCAGCATTTT. It specifies CSASTGGPNSNQPQHF. The chain joins TRBV20-1 to TRBJ1-5, with D possibly TRBD1 on 5 matching bases. The CDR3 runs 16 residues. CDR1 DFQATT and CDR2 SNEGSKA come from the germline V gene (reference sequence). The V and J ends lost 3 bases and 0 bases respectively, with 15 bases between them.

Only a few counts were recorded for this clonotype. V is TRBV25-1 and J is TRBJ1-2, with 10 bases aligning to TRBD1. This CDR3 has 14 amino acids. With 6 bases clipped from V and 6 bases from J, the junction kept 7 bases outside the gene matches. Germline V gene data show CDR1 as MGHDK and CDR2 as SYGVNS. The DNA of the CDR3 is TGTGCCAGCAGCCGGGACAGGGGTCAGAATGGCTACACCTTC. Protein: CASSRDRGQNGYTF.